This record covers a single T cell receptor (beta chain). Participant reports of clinical history set cohort assignment. The recovered donors of Cohort 3 showed two negative PCRs, clearance, or symptom resolution. The data stem from a study of blood T cell repertoires in COVID-19. Study summary: Samples representing acute and convalescent COVID-19 were sourced from the United States, Italy and Spain. PBMCs, B-cell-depleted T cells, or T cells provided the cDNA or gDNA that made up the material.

Here immunoSEQ multiplex PCR was the method, and the copy in TCRdb shows in-frame clones only, minus some. Of 390,000 or so clones in the sample, roughly nine tenths were seen once. V lost 1 base to trimming and J lost 4 bases, with 12 bases between them. This CDR3 spans 15 amino acids. Germline CDR1 is SGHNT and CDR2 is YYREEE (reference sequence). The chain employs TRBV5-4 and TRBJ1-3; tentatively, D is TRBD1 (6 bases). The receptor comes from a man aged 18 to 29 who had recovered from COVID-19. The sample consisted of PBMCs or T cells enriched from blood (not recorded which). CDR3 nucleotide sequence: TGTGCCAGCAGCTTGCGAGGGGGGGAAGGAAACACCATATATTTT. Its translation: CASSLRGGEGNTIYF.